The present T cell receptor beta chain was sequenced within a study of T cell responses to AZD1222 COVID-19 vaccine. Produced via immunoSEQ multiplex PCR; TCRdb's table is partial and in-frame only. The repertoire has tens of thousands of clones, around 90% of them found once; the top ten carry around 26%. Trimming removed 0 bases from V and 4 bases from J, with 9 bases in between. There are 13 residues in the CDR3. Germline CDR1 SQVTM, CDR2 ANQGSEA. V gene TRBV29-1 combines with J gene TRBJ1-1; possibly TRBD1 for D (6 bases). The sample in question was peripheral blood, obtained 28 days after the second AZD1222 dose. This receptor was taken from an adult who received the AZD1222 COVID-19 vaccine. The CDR3 protein is CSVEEGQSTEAFF. In DNA, the CDR3 is TGCAGCGTTGAAGAGGGACAATCCACTGAAGCTTTCTTT.